A selection of T cell receptor beta chains follows, all from one sample in a study of blood T cell repertoires in COVID-19. The protocol was immunoSEQ multiplex PCR, while the TCRdb copy is restricted to in-frame clones and leaves out a portion. The profile covers approximately 71,000 clones, with less than 95% appearing a single time and roughly 5% taken by the ten largest. Specimen: peripheral blood. The receptors were sampled from a young woman with acute or convalescent COVID-19. Both conserved end residues are part of each CDR3. D genes are given only for firm matches. The listing skips clone size in some rows; elsewhere it reads once, few, many or a size class.

v_call,j_call,d_call,cdr3_length,clone_size,cdr3_nt,cdr3_aa
TRBV5-4,TRBJ1-1,TRBD1,15,-,TGTGCCAGCAGCTTGGAGGGGGCCGTGGGCACTGAAGCTTTCTTT,CASSLEGAVGTEAFF
TRBV10-2,TRBJ2-7,TRBD2,15,-,TGCGCCAGCAGTGTGCGGGGGGCGCCCCCCGGCGAGCAGTACTTC,CASSVRGAPPGEQYF
TRBV4-1,TRBJ1-2,TRBD1,15,-,TGCGCCAGCAGCCAAGAGAGGACAGGGCTCTATGGCTACACCTTC,CASSQERTGLYGYTF
TRBV7-9,TRBJ1-1,-,13,-,TGTGCCAGCAGCTTAGCAGGAGACAGGGAAGCTTTCTTT,CASSLAGDREAFF
TRBV5-4,TRBJ2-5,-,15,-,TGTGCCAGCAGCAAATTTGACAGGTTCCAAGAGACCCAGTACTTC,CASSKFDRFQETQYF
TRBV7-9,TRBJ1-4,TRBD1,18,-,TGTGCCAGCAGCACCCGGACAGGGGGGGACGGAACTAATGAAAAACTGTTTTTT,CASSTRTGGDGTNEKLFF
TRBV18,TRBJ2-7,TRBD2,15,-,TGTGCCAGCTCACCAGGCCGGACTAGCGTGTACGAGCAGTACTTC,CASSPGRTSVYEQYF
TRBV18,TRBJ1-1,TRBD1,15,-,TGTGCCAGCTCACTCCGGGACAGGGTTTCGTCTGAAGCTTTCTTT,CASSLRDRVSSEAFF
TRBV28,TRBJ1-1,-,14,-,TGTGCCAGCAGTTTACAGGGTACCTACACTGAAGCTTTCTTT,CASSLQGTYTEAFF
TRBV19,TRBJ1-1,-,15,few,TGTGCCAGTAGTATATATCAGGGTCCGAACACTGAAGCTTTCTTT,CASSIYQGPNTEAFF
TRBV7-9,TRBJ1-1,-,16,-,TGTGCCAGCAGCTTAGGGGCGGGGCAGGGGAACACTGAAGCTTTCTTT,CASSLGAGQGNTEAFF
TRBV6-1,TRBJ2-7,-,13,-,TGTGCCAGCAGTGAACGGGGGGCGGCCGAGCAGTACTTC,CASSERGAAEQYF
TRBV19,TRBJ1-1,TRBD1,14,-,TGTGCCAGTAGTGTGTACAGGGGGCACACTGAAGCTTTCTTT,CASSVYRGHTEAFF
TRBV5-4,TRBJ2-7,-,15,-,TGTGCCAGCAGCTTGGGGGGCTCCTTCTCCTACGAGCAGTACTTC,CASSLGGSFSYEQYF
TRBV4-1,TRBJ2-4,TRBD1,16,-,TGCGCCAGCAGCCAGATCGGGACAGACCATAAAAACATTCAGTACTTC,CASSQIGTDHKNIQYF
TRBV7-9,TRBJ2-1,-,14,-,TGTGCCAGCAGCTATACGACAGCCTACAATGAGCAGTTCTTC,CASSYTTAYNEQFF
TRBV18,TRBJ2-3,TRBD2,16,-,TGTGCCAGCTCAACGGGACTAGCGGGGGTTGGAGATACGCAGTATTTT,CASSTGLAGVGDTQYF
TRBV2,TRBJ2-2,-,12,once,TGTGCCAGCAGGGCCGAACGTGGGGAGCTGTTTTTT,CASRAERGELFF
TRBV5-1,TRBJ1-2,TRBD1,13,-,TGCGCCAGCAGCGGACAGGGGAGAGACGGCTACACCTTC,CASSGQGRDGYTF
TRBV28,TRBJ1-1,-,13,-,TGTGCCAGCACCCCCGGGGTAAACACTGAAGCTTTCTTT,CASTPGVNTEAFF
TRBV19,TRBJ1-2,TRBD1,15,-,TGTGCCAGTAGTCAGATATCCGGGACAGTCTATGGCTACACCTTC,CASSQISGTVYGYTF
TRBV10-1,TRBJ2-1,TRBD1,18,-,TGCGCCAGCAGTGAGTCCCGAGGAACAGGGGGTCTGTACAATGAGCAGTTCTTC,CASSESRGTGGLYNEQFF
TRBV30,TRBJ2-5,-,15,once,TGTGCCTGGGGGACCAGACAGGAGCTTTCGGGGACCCAGTACTTC,CAWGTRQELSGTQYF
TRBV5-3,TRBJ1-2,TRBD1,14,-,TGTGCCAGAAGCTTTGGACAGGGTTACTATGGCTACACCTTC,CARSFGQGYYGYTF
TRBV30,TRBJ1-2,TRBD1,13,-,TGTGCCTGGAGTGGGTGGACAGGGAGAATCTACACCTTC,CAWSGWTGRIYTF
TRBV19,TRBJ1-4,-,15,once,TGTGCCAGTAGTATCATCCAGGCGGGGAATGAAAAACTGTTTTTT,CASSIIQAGNEKLFF
TRBV29-1,TRBJ1-1,TRBD1,14,-,TGCAGCGTCGAAAGGACAGGGGGCTTCACTGAAGCTTTCTTT,CSVERTGGFTEAFF
TRBV6-2/TRBV6-3,TRBJ2-7,TRBD1,13,-,TGTGCCAGCAGTTTACAGGGGGCCTACGAGCAGTACTTC,CASSLQGAYEQYF
TRBV4-3,TRBJ2-2,-,12,-,TGCGCCAGCAGCGGCGGGGTCGGGGAGCTGTTTTTT,CASSGGVGELFF
TRBV10-2,TRBJ2-7,TRBD1,14,once,TGCGCCAGCAGTGTAGGGACAGGGTTCTACGAGCAGTACTTC,CASSVGTGFYEQYF
TRBV5-8,TRBJ2-2,-,13,-,TGTGCCAGCAGCTTGGTTCCCTCCGGGGAGCTGTTTTTT,CASSLVPSGELFF
TRBV7-9,TRBJ1-2,-,11,-,TGTGCCAGCACCATAGGGGGTGGCTACACCTTC,CASTIGGGYTF
TRBV6-5,TRBJ1-1,-,13,-,TGTGCCAGCAGAGCGACAGGCATCACTGAAGCTTTCTTT,CASRATGITEAFF
TRBV29-1,TRBJ2-3,TRBD2,13,-,TGCAGCGTAGTAGCGGGTAGCACAGATACGCAGTATTTT,CSVVAGSTDTQYF
TRBV28,TRBJ2-7,-,14,-,TGTGCCAGCAGTTCAAGACAGCGTACCTACGAGCAGTACTTC,CASSSRQRTYEQYF
TRBV5-1,TRBJ1-1,-,14,-,TGCGCCAGCAGCTTGGACAGGGACCTCACTGAAGCTTTCTTT,CASSLDRDLTEAFF
TRBV28,TRBJ1-5,TRBD1,15,-,TGTGCCAGCAGTCTCCTGGACAGGGTCGATCAGCCCCAGCATTTT,CASSLLDRVDQPQHF